This T cell receptor (beta chain) was observed in a study of blood T cells in healthy people across ages. The CDR3 totals 13 residues. The germline V gene encodes CDR1 MNHNY and CDR2 SVGAGI (reference sequence). V dropped 2 bases and J dropped 4 bases, with 6 bases sitting between them. Together with a sample-barcoded 5' primer, a J-beta primer mix was included in a second PCR lasting roughly 6 to 12 cycles. Each cDNA molecule, via a template-switch adaptor with 12 random nucleotides, was tagged. TCRdb used MiXCR to reprocess the 5' RACE reads, holding one entry per CDR3 protein. The sample lists around 520,000 distinct CDR3 sequences; 27% were seen once. These data also formed part of another study, on T cells of mothers and their children. Per that study: All extracted RNA went into cDNA synthesis, around 1.6 ug per 15 ul.

The TCR comes from a boy between 2 and 15 years old in good health. The chain recombines TRBV6-6 with TRBJ2-1; D not resolved. The sequenced sample consisted of blood. The CDR3 nucleotides are TGTGCCAGCAGTTACACGTCTTACAATGAGCAGTTCTTC. Protein: CASSYTSYNEQFF.